The entry below gives a single T cell receptor (beta chain) sequence along with its context. Deep was the level at which the assay was run. Using approximately 200 ng DNA, approximately 30,000 T cell genomes, the sorted-subset replicate PCRs were run. TCRdb's table, derived via immunoSEQ multiplex PCR, lists solely in-frame clones and lacks some. The table shows hundreds of thousands of clones, with roughly 70% occurring only once. The data originate from a study of shared clonotypes between healthy human individuals. The sequenced sample was memory CD4+ T cells sorted from blood. Subset specified: CD45RA-negative fraction. The TCR originated in a woman aged 25-40 years in good health.

As DNA, the CDR3 is TGCGCCAGCAGCTTGGAGGTTCGGCAGGGGGCGACCGAGCAGTACTTC. Encoded protein: CASSLEVRQGATEQYF. This chain connects TRBV5-1 to TRBJ2-7; 8 bases align to TRBD1. Germline V gene lookup returns CDR1 SGHRS and CDR2 YFSETQ. CDR3 length: 16 amino acids. Trimming at V came to 0 bases and at J to 6 bases, leaving 11 bases not matched to a gene.